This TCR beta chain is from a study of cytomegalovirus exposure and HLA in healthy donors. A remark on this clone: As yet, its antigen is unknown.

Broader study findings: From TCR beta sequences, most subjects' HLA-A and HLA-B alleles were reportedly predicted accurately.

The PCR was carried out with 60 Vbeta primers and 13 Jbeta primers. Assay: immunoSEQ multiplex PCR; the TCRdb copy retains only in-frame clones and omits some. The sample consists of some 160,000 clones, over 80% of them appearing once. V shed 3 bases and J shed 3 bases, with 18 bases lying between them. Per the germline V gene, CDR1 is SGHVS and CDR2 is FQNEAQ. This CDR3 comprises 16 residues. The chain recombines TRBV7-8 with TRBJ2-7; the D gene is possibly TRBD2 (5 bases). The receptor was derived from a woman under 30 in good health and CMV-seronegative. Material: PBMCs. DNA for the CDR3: TGTGCCAGCAGCTTTGGGATCCCCGCACTAGGCTACGAGCAGTACTTC. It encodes CASSFGIPALGYEQYF.